This is a list of T cell receptor beta chains from one sample in a study of beta chain features in type 1 diabetes. Sequencing used immunoSEQ multiplex PCR; TCRdb keeps in-frame clones, though not all of them. The table has roughly 450,000 clones, approximately 10% seen once; the top ten hold roughly 0.046%. Sequenced input: naive CD4+ T cells from blood. All receptors derive from a woman between 18 and 29 years old in good health. CDR3s include the opening cysteine and the closing phenylalanine or tryptophan. A D gene is named only where the DNA matches it firmly. Clone sizes are given selectively: once, few, many, or a class where the clone is expanded.

clone size: few
J gene: TRBJ2-7
D gene: .
CDR3 length: 13
V gene: TRBV29-1
CDR3 protein: CSVEDRLSYEQYF
CDR3 DNA: TGCAGCGTTGAAGATCGCCTAAGCTACGAGCAGTACTTC

clone size: .
J gene: TRBJ2-1
D gene: TRBD2
CDR3 length: 15
V gene: TRBV2
CDR3 protein: CATTVGTSGNNEQFF
CDR3 DNA: TGTGCCACCACTGTGGGGACTAGCGGAAACAATGAGCAGTTCTTC

clone size: few
J gene: TRBJ1-1
D gene: .
CDR3 length: 13
V gene: TRBV14
CDR3 protein: CASSQLENTEAFF
CDR3 DNA: TGTGCCAGCAGCCAACTCGAGAACACTGAAGCTTTCTTT

clone size: .
J gene: TRBJ1-4
D gene: .
CDR3 length: 16
V gene: TRBV19
CDR3 protein: CASRPAGSLTWEKLFF
CDR3 DNA: TGTGCCAGTAGGCCTGCGGGTAGTCTAACATGGGAAAAACTGTTTTTT

clone size: once
J gene: TRBJ1-2
D gene: .
CDR3 length: 15
V gene: TRBV9
CDR3 protein: CASSVATTEVYGYTF
CDR3 DNA: TGTGCCAGCAGCGTAGCTACGACGGAAGTTTATGGCTACACCTTC

clone size: few
J gene: TRBJ2-7
D gene: .
CDR3 length: 15
V gene: TRBV18
CDR3 protein: CASSPGTGGSYEQYF
CDR3 DNA: TGTGCCAGCTCACCCGGGACGGGTGGCTCCTACGAGCAGTACTTC

clone size: few
J gene: TRBJ2-6
D gene: .
CDR3 length: 9
V gene: TRBV9
CDR3 protein: CASSPVLTF
CDR3 DNA: TGTGCCAGCAGCCCGGTCCTGACTTTC

clone size: few
J gene: TRBJ2-7
D gene: TRBD1
CDR3 length: 19
V gene: TRBV4-3
CDR3 protein: CASSRSRTGLQAQLYEQYF
CDR3 DNA: TGCGCCAGCAGCCGATCCCGGACAGGGCTTCAAGCCCAACTTTACGAGCAGTACTTC

clone size: .
J gene: TRBJ2-7
D gene: TRBD2
CDR3 length: 17
V gene: TRBV12-5
CDR3 protein: CASGSWGLAGARGEQYF
CDR3 DNA: TGTGCTAGTGGTTCCTGGGGACTAGCGGGAGCCCGGGGCGAGCAGTACTTC

clone size: few
J gene: TRBJ1-1
D gene: .
CDR3 length: 13
V gene: TRBV19
CDR3 protein: CASSSGQWGEAFF
CDR3 DNA: TGTGCCAGTAGCTCAGGACAGTGGGGTGAAGCTTTCTTT

clone size: .
J gene: TRBJ2-1
D gene: .
CDR3 length: 11
V gene: TRBV18
CDR3 protein: CASSDRNEQFF
CDR3 DNA: TGTGCCAGCTCCGACAGAAATGAGCAGTTCTTC

clone size: .
J gene: TRBJ2-7
D gene: .
CDR3 length: 13
V gene: TRBV15
CDR3 protein: CATSRPGLLEQYF
CDR3 DNA: TGTGCCACCAGCAGACCAGGGCTGCTCGAGCAGTACTTC

clone size: many
J gene: TRBJ2-3
D gene: TRBD2
CDR3 length: 15
V gene: TRBV18
CDR3 protein: CASSDTSASTDTQYF
CDR3 DNA: TGTGCCAGCTCCGATACTAGCGCGAGCACAGATACGCAGTATTTT

clone size: many
J gene: TRBJ1-1
D gene: .
CDR3 length: 13
V gene: TRBV29-1
CDR3 protein: CSVPRGAQSEAFF
CDR3 DNA: TGCAGCGTTCCCCGGGGGGCGCAGAGTGAAGCTTTCTTT

clone size: once
J gene: TRBJ1-2
D gene: .
CDR3 length: 13
V gene: TRBV7-8
CDR3 protein: CASSLAAGYGYTF
CDR3 DNA: TGTGCCAGCAGCTTAGCGGCGGGCTATGGCTACACCTTC

clone size: .
J gene: TRBJ2-7
D gene: TRBD1
CDR3 length: 15
V gene: TRBV7-9
CDR3 protein: CASTLLGQEAYEQYF
CDR3 DNA: TGTGCCAGCACCCTCTTGGGACAGGAGGCCTACGAGCAGTACTTC

clone size: few
J gene: TRBJ1-4
D gene: .
CDR3 length: 15
V gene: TRBV7-2
CDR3 protein: CASSSRGLTNEKLFF
CDR3 DNA: TGTGCCAGCAGCTCCAGGGGTCTGACTAATGAAAAACTGTTTTTT

clone size: .
J gene: TRBJ2-1
D gene: TRBD2
CDR3 length: 15
V gene: TRBV28
CDR3 protein: CASRKSGTTYNEQFF
CDR3 DNA: TGTGCCAGCAGAAAATCAGGGACTACCTACAATGAGCAGTTCTTC

clone size: .
J gene: TRBJ2-2
D gene: .
CDR3 length: 15
V gene: TRBV28
CDR3 protein: CATDHGRTSTGELFF
CDR3 DNA: TGTGCCACAGATCATGGGAGAACAAGCACCGGGGAGCTGTTTTTT

clone size: .
J gene: TRBJ2-5
D gene: .
CDR3 length: 14
V gene: TRBV7-2
CDR3 protein: CASSHGRRQETQYF
CDR3 DNA: TGTGCCAGCAGCCATGGTCGGAGGCAAGAGACCCAGTACTTC

clone size: .
J gene: TRBJ2-1
D gene: TRBD2
CDR3 length: 17
V gene: TRBV11-2
CDR3 protein: CASSLGGLAGRGDEQFF
CDR3 DNA: TGTGCCAGCAGCCTAGGTGGGCTAGCGGGAAGAGGGGATGAGCAGTTCTTC

clone size: many
J gene: TRBJ1-1
D gene: .
CDR3 length: 15
V gene: TRBV29-1
CDR3 protein: CSVEDQRTRDTEAFF
CDR3 DNA: TGCAGCGTTGAAGATCAGCGGACTCGGGACACTGAAGCTTTCTTT

clone size: .
J gene: TRBJ2-5
D gene: .
CDR3 length: 12
V gene: TRBV12-5
CDR3 protein: CASGLVEETQYF
CDR3 DNA: TGTGCTAGTGGTTTGGTGGAAGAGACCCAGTACTTC

clone size: .
J gene: TRBJ2-1
D gene: TRBD2
CDR3 length: 17
V gene: TRBV30
CDR3 protein: CAWRGTRTSGSYNEQFF
CDR3 DNA: TGTGCCTGGAGGGGGACAAGGACTAGCGGGAGTTACAATGAGCAGTTCTTC

clone size: few
J gene: TRBJ2-7
D gene: .
CDR3 length: 18
V gene: TRBV7-2
CDR3 protein: CASSGSRRLAPTSYEQYF
CDR3 DNA: TGTGCCAGCAGCGGTTCTCGGAGGCTGGCCCCCACCTCCTACGAGCAGTACTTC

clone size: .
J gene: TRBJ2-6
D gene: TRBD1
CDR3 length: 14
V gene: TRBV19
CDR3 protein: CAATDRAGANVLTF
CDR3 DNA: TGTGCCGCTACAGACAGGGCTGGGGCCAACGTCCTGACTTTC

clone size: .
J gene: TRBJ1-1
D gene: .
CDR3 length: 16
V gene: TRBV4-1
CDR3 protein: CASSQRTAGSNTEAFF
CDR3 DNA: TGCGCCAGCAGCCAGAGGACCGCGGGCTCGAACACTGAAGCTTTCTTT

clone size: .
J gene: TRBJ2-6
D gene: TRBD1
CDR3 length: 15
V gene: TRBV9
CDR3 protein: CASSVQGAGANVLTF
CDR3 DNA: TGTGCCAGCAGCGTCCAGGGGGCTGGGGCCAACGTCCTGACTTTC

clone size: few
J gene: TRBJ2-1
D gene: TRBD2
CDR3 length: 18
V gene: TRBV19
CDR3 protein: CASSINLASGRANYEQFF
CDR3 DNA: TGTGCCAGTAGTATTAACTTGGCTAGCGGGAGGGCCAACTATGAGCAGTTCTTC

clone size: .
J gene: TRBJ2-7
D gene: .
CDR3 length: 13
V gene: TRBV29-1
CDR3 protein: CSVVRQGRDEQYF
CDR3 DNA: TGCAGCGTTGTTCGCCAGGGTCGAGACGAGCAGTACTTC

clone size: .
J gene: TRBJ2-3
D gene: TRBD1
CDR3 length: 16
V gene: TRBV27
CDR3 protein: CASSWRRGSGTDTQYF
CDR3 DNA: TGTGCCAGCAGTTGGCGCAGGGGGTCGGGCACAGATACGCAGTATTTT

clone size: few
J gene: TRBJ2-3
D gene: .
CDR3 length: 14
V gene: TRBV5-4
CDR3 protein: CASSSGTGTDTQYF
CDR3 DNA: TGTGCCAGCAGCTCTGGGACTGGCACAGATACGCAGTATTTT

clone size: .
J gene: TRBJ2-3
D gene: .
CDR3 length: 14
V gene: TRBV25-1
CDR3 protein: CASSGGGAADTQYF
CDR3 DNA: TGTGCCAGCAGTGGTGGAGGGGCGGCAGATACGCAGTATTTT

clone size: .
J gene: TRBJ2-5
D gene: .
CDR3 length: 15
V gene: TRBV7-2
CDR3 protein: CASSAAGLPQETQYF
CDR3 DNA: TGTGCCAGCAGCGCCGCCGGACTACCTCAAGAGACCCAGTACTTC

clone size: few
J gene: TRBJ1-1
D gene: .
CDR3 length: 15
V gene: TRBV15
CDR3 protein: CATSRDAQGRTEAFF
CDR3 DNA: TGTGCCACCAGCAGAGATGCGCAGGGTAGGACTGAAGCTTTCTTT

clone size: .
J gene: TRBJ2-5
D gene: TRBD2
CDR3 length: 15
V gene: TRBV10-3
CDR3 protein: CAISGSGLAEETQYF
CDR3 DNA: TGTGCCATCAGTGGTTCGGGACTAGCGGAAGAGACCCAGTACTTC

clone size: .
J gene: TRBJ1-1
D gene: .
CDR3 length: 16
V gene: TRBV18
CDR3 protein: CASSPVRELNVPEAFF
CDR3 DNA: TGTGCCAGCTCACCAGTAAGGGAGCTGAACGTCCCTGAAGCTTTCTTT

clone size: few
J gene: TRBJ2-1
D gene: TRBD2
CDR3 length: 15
V gene: TRBV7-2
CDR3 protein: CASSQRTSGNYEQFF
CDR3 DNA: TGTGCCAGCAGCCAACGGACTAGCGGGAATTATGAGCAGTTCTTC

clone size: .
J gene: TRBJ2-1
D gene: TRBD2
CDR3 length: 17
V gene: TRBV30
CDR3 protein: CAWKGETSGSWYNEQFF
CDR3 DNA: TGTGCCTGGAAAGGAGAGACTAGCGGGAGTTGGTACAATGAGCAGTTCTTC

clone size: .
J gene: TRBJ1-1
D gene: .
CDR3 length: 15
V gene: TRBV6-5
CDR3 protein: CASSYSRNLNTEAFF
CDR3 DNA: TGTGCCAGCAGTTACTCACGAAACTTGAACACTGAAGCTTTCTTT

clone size: few
J gene: TRBJ2-5
D gene: .
CDR3 length: 17
V gene: TRBV9
CDR3 protein: CASSVPRLDGLPETQYF
CDR3 DNA: TGTGCCAGCAGTGTACCGAGACTGGACGGTCTCCCTGAGACCCAGTACTTC

clone size: few
J gene: TRBJ2-5
D gene: .
CDR3 length: 11
V gene: TRBV20-1
CDR3 protein: CSARLRETQYF
CDR3 DNA: TGCAGTGCTAGGTTGCGGGAGACCCAGTACTTC

clone size: many
J gene: TRBJ2-1
D gene: .
CDR3 length: 13
V gene: TRBV14
CDR3 protein: CASSQVSAGEQFF
CDR3 DNA: TGTGCCAGCAGCCAAGTTAGCGCGGGTGAGCAGTTCTTC

clone size: .
J gene: TRBJ2-7
D gene: .
CDR3 length: 14
V gene: TRBV25-1
CDR3 protein: CASRAGHVTYEQYF
CDR3 DNA: TGTGCCAGCAGGGCGGGACACGTAACCTACGAGCAGTACTTC

clone size: .
J gene: TRBJ2-1
D gene: TRBD2
CDR3 length: 15
V gene: TRBV11-2
CDR3 protein: CASSHTAGGRNEQFF
CDR3 DNA: TGTGCCAGCAGCCATACGGCGGGGGGGCGGAATGAGCAGTTCTTC